The 31 T cell receptor beta chains below come from one sample, sequenced in a study of spatial heterogeneity in lung cancer. The time point denotes: sample taken at primary tumor resection. TCRs were sequenced from unsorted whole RNA of tumor, nontumor lung or PBMC. TCRdb reanalysed the 5' RACE reads using MiXCR and keeps one entry per CDR3 protein. Of about 95,000 distinct CDR3 sequences listed, approximately 8.5% are singletons. This specimen was PBMCs, taken at surgery. The receptors shown here come from a male donor with early-stage non-small cell lung cancer.

This clonotype turned up a few times. The rearrangement uses TRBV12-5 and TRBJ2-7; 12 positions match TRBD2. The CDR3 has 15 residues. Looked up from germline, CDR1 is LGHNT and CDR2 is FRNRAP. V lost 7 bases to trimming and J lost 2 bases; unmatched junction nucleotides: 6. CDR3 bases: TGTGCTAGTGTTTACCGACTAGCGGGAGCCTACGAGCAGTACTTC. It translates to CASVYRLAGAYEQYF.

In this sample, this clonotype turned up many times. This sequence joins TRBV2 and TRBJ1-1, with a possible D match to TRBD1 (6 bases). This CDR3 is 12 amino acids long. Germline lookup yields CDR1 SNHLY and CDR2 FYNNEI. V was shortened by 7 bases and J by 4 bases, with 10 bases between the two germline ends. The CDR3 here is CASIGGLTEAFF. In DNA form, the CDR3 reads TGTGCCAGCATAGGGGGGCTCACTGAAGCTTTCTTT.

The chain carries TRBV12-3 or TRBV12-4 and TRBJ2-3, with D possibly matching TRBD2 (7 bases). The CDR3 is 15 residues long. V lost 3 bases and J lost 0, with 10 bases in between. CDR3: CASSFGGLSTDTQYF. CDR3 in DNA: TGTGCCAGCAGTTTCGGGGGGCTGAGCACAGATACGCAGTATTTT.

This clonotype was detected a few times. V and J are TRBV28 and TRBJ2-7; the D is unclear. CDR3 length equals 12 residues. Germline V gene data show CDR1 as MDHEN and CDR2 as SYDVKM. V was cut by 6 bases and J by 3 bases, with 9 bases left in between. The CDR3 protein is CASSTPDYEQYF. The CDR3 DNA sequence: TGTGCCAGCAGCACACCAGACTACGAGCAGTACTTC. Together with reference TRBV28 and TRBJ2-7, the CDR3 gives the full variable domain: DVKVTQSSRYLVKRTGEKVFLECVQDMDHENMFWYRQDPGLGLRLIYFSYDVKMKEKGDIPEGYSVSREKKERFSLILESASTNQTSMYLCASSTPDYEQYFGPGTRLTVT.

This clonotype was seen only a few times. The rearrangement links TRBV20-1 to TRBJ1-2; TRBD1 matches 12 bases. V lost 7 bases and J lost 8; bases outside the gene matches: 20. Germline assignment: CDR1 DFQATT and CDR2 SNEGSKA (reference sequence). The CDR3 spans 17 residues. The CDR3 region is CSVPLWGQGAQEGGYTF. CDR3 DNA sequence: TGCAGTGTCCCACTTTGGGGACAGGGGGCGCAGGAGGGCGGCTACACCTTC.

This clonotype appeared many times. V and J are TRBV5-1 and TRBJ2-1, with 9 positions matching TRBD2. The CDR3 totals 14 residues. Germline V lookup: CDR1 SGHRS, CDR2 YFSETQ. The V gene end was trimmed by 4 bases and the J gene end by 5 bases; junction bases not matched to a gene: 4. The CDR3 nucleotides are TGCGCCAGCAGCCCTAGCGGGAACGACAATGAGCAGTTCTTC. Encoded protein: CASSPSGNDNEQFF. The full variable domain, completed using reference TRBV5-1 and TRBJ2-1, is KAGVTQTPRYLIKTRGQQVTLSCSPISGHRSVSWYQQTPGQGLQFLFEYFSETQRNKGNFPGRFSGRQFSNSRSEMNVSTLELGDSALYLCASSPSGNDNEQFFGPGTRLTVL.

This clonotype was recorded a few times. V is TRBV5-1 and J is TRBJ1-4, with 10 positions matching TRBD1. The CDR3 length is 15 residues. The junction had 9 bases not matched to a gene; V was cut back by 6 bases and J by 7 bases. Germline-derived CDR1 and CDR2 are SGHRS and YFSETQ. The DNA for the CDR3 is TGCGCCAGCAAAAATGACGGGACAGGGGCTGAAAAACTGTTTTTT. This gives the protein CASKNDGTGAEKLFF.

This clonotype was counted only a few times. The V gene is TRBV29-1, the J gene TRBJ1-2; 7 nucleotides agree with TRBD1. Germline-derived CDR1 and CDR2 are SQVTM and ANQGSEA. The CDR3 has 12 residues. Unmatched junction bases numbered 10, after V lost 7 bases and J lost 8 bases. DNA for the CDR3: TGCAGCGCTTCCACAGGGGCTGAGGGCTACACCTTC. Amino acids: CSASTGAEGYTF.

This clonotype was recorded a few times. CDR3 coding DNA: TGTGCCAGCAATCGGGCGAACACTGAAGCTTTCTTT. Protein product: CASNRANTEAFF. The chain employs TRBV7-9 and TRBJ1-1, with D unclear. Per the germline V gene, CDR1 is SEHNR and CDR2 is FQNEAQ (reference sequence). Trimming took 7 bases from V and 1 from J, leaving 7 bases between them. CDR3 length: 12 amino acids.

This sequence joins TRBV2 and TRBJ2-5; D possibly corresponds to TRBD2 (5 bases). This CDR3 spans 14 amino acids. Trimming cost V 0 bases and J 4 bases, with 9 bases left between them. Germline V gives CDR1 SNHLY, CDR2 FYNNEI. Written as DNA, the CDR3 is TGTGCCAGCAGTGAAGCGGCGGGTGGAGAGACCCAGTACTTC. Amino acids: CASSEAAGGETQYF.

This clonotype has just a few counts. The V call is TRBV2, the J call TRBJ2-3, with 11 positions matching TRBD2. V gave up 3 bases and J gave up 8 bases; unmatched junction bases: 7. This CDR3 is built from 15 residues. Germline loops: CDR1 SNHLY, CDR2 FYNNEI. The CDR3 nucleotides read TGTGCCAGCAGTGAGACTAGCGGGACGCGTGGTACGCAGTATTTT. Translated: CASSETSGTRGTQYF.

The J gene is TRBJ2-3, the V gene TRBV20-1, with D possibly called TRBD1 or TRBD2 (5 bases each). The CDR3 runs 13 residues. V was shortened by 7 bases and J by 3 bases, with 14 bases between the two germline ends. CDR1 is DFQATT, CDR2 SNEGSKA, per germline (reference sequence). CDR3: CSGRPWGTDTQYF. The CDR3 coding sequence is TGCAGTGGTCGGCCCTGGGGGACAGATACGCAGTATTTT.

This clonotype was recorded many times. This chain connects TRBV3-1 to TRBJ2-1, with 12 bases matching TRBD2. CDR3 length: 17 amino acids. The germline V gene encodes CDR1 LGHDT and CDR2 YNNKEL (reference sequence). The junction had 7 bases not matched to a gene; V was cut back by 1 base and J by 6 bases. In DNA, the CDR3 is TGTGCCAGCAGCCAAGCCTTTGCGGGACTAGCGGGCAATGAGCAGTTCTTC. Protein sequence: CASSQAFAGLAGNEQFF.

The chain has TRBV20-1 and TRBJ2-3; 12 nucleotides agree with TRBD2. The CDR3 contains 16 residues. V lost 3 bases to trimming and J lost 1 base; unmatched junction nucleotides: 5. Germline V gene data show CDR1 as DFQATT and CDR2 as SNEGSKA (reference sequence). The CDR3 is CSASLAGGPGTDTQYF. For the CDR3, the DNA is TGCAGTGCTAGTCTAGCGGGGGGGCCGGGCACAGATACGCAGTATTTT.

The chain joins TRBV5-6 to TRBJ1-6, with TRBD1 matching over 7 bases. This CDR3 has 15 residues. V shed 4 bases, J shed 4 bases, and the junction held 5 bases outside the gene matches. The germline V gene has CDR1 SGHDT and CDR2 YYEEEE. This CDR3 is CASSHRGQYNSPLHF. CDR3 nucleotides: TGTGCCAGCAGCCATCGGGGACAGTATAATTCACCCCTCCACTTT.

The V and J genes are TRBV29-1 and TRBJ2-1; 9 positions match TRBD2. V gave up 6 bases and J gave up 4 bases; unmatched junction bases: 7. Per germline, CDR1 SQVTM and CDR2 ANQGSEA. CDR3 length: 14 residues. CDR3 sequence: CSVEGLAGYNEQFF. For the CDR3, the DNA is TGCAGCGTCGAGGGACTAGCCGGATACAATGAGCAGTTCTTC.

This clonotype was seen only a few times. This chain joins TRBV24-1 and TRBJ2-5, with 7 bases lining up with TRBD1. V shed 1 base, J shed 9 bases, and the junction held 1 base outside the gene matches. This CDR3 contains 12 residues. CDR1 KGHDR and CDR2 SFDVKD come from the germline V gene. The CDR3 sequence: CATSDFGTAQYF. CDR3 in DNA: TGTGCCACCAGTGATTTCGGGACAGCCCAGTACTTC.

The count of this clonotype is one. The V gene is TRBV4-3, the J gene TRBJ2-6; D gene uncertain. V was clipped by 2 bases and J by 0 bases, with 2 bases between them. CDR1 is LGHNA, CDR2 YSLEER, per germline. The CDR3 is made up of 14 amino acids. CDR3 amino acids: CASSQYSGANVLTF. The CDR3 DNA reads as TGCGCCAGCAGCCAATACTCTGGGGCCAACGTCCTGACTTTC.

The rearrangement joins TRBV24-1 to TRBJ2-3; weak D call: TRBD1 (6 bases). This CDR3 is built from 16 residues. Trimming shortened V by 3 bases and J by 2 bases, and 14 bases separated the two germline ends. The germline CDR1 and CDR2 sequences are KGHDR and SFDVKD. DNA of the CDR3: TGTGCCACCAGTGATCACCGACAGGCCTCCACAGATACGCAGTATTTT. It encodes CATSDHRQASTDTQYF.

The chain carries TRBV11-2 and TRBJ2-2, with D uncertain. The CDR3 sequence is 13 residues long. The V end was cut by 6 bases, the J end by 2 bases, with 7 bases between. Germline V CDR1 and CDR2: SGHAT, FQNNGV. Here the CDR3 reads CASRTGNTGELFF. The DNA of the CDR3 is TGTGCCAGCAGGACCGGCAACACCGGGGAGCTGTTTTTT.

In its sample, this clonotype was seen a few times. CDR3 residues: CSARPRTIDYTF. The CDR3, as DNA: TGCAGTGCTAGGCCCCGGACGATTGACTACACCTTC. The chain uses TRBV20-1 and TRBJ1-2; D remains ambiguous. This CDR3 contains 12 residues. V lost 3 bases, J lost 10 bases, and 15 bases lay in between. Per germline, CDR1 DFQATT and CDR2 SNEGSKA (reference sequence).

This clonotype was seen a handful of times. The chain joins TRBV2 to TRBJ2-4, with D possibly TRBD1 on 6 matching bases. The CDR3 is 16 residues long. V was cut by 6 bases and J by 0 bases, with 15 bases left in between. Germline V gives CDR1 SNHLY, CDR2 FYNNEI. Here the CDR3 DNA reads TGTGCCAGCAGCTTGGACAGTGGGGGAGCCAAAAACATTCAGTACTTC. The encoded protein is CASSLDSGGAKNIQYF.

In this sample, this clonotype turned up a few times. The chain employs TRBV2 and TRBJ1-6; a weak D match, TRBD1 (5 bases). This CDR3 region has 13 residues. Trimming took 10 bases from V and 9 from J, leaving 16 bases between them. Looked up from germline, CDR1 is SNHLY and CDR2 is FYNNEI. CDR3 coding DNA: TGTGCCACTAAGGGTGGGGGGAGTTCACCCCTCCACTTT. Translating it yields CATKGGGSSPLHF.

The chain joins TRBV6-5 to TRBJ2-7, with 9 nucleotides matching TRBD1. The CDR3 has 13 residues. Germline lookup yields CDR1 MNHEY and CDR2 SVGAGI. V was pared by 9 bases and J by 2 bases, with 5 bases of the junction left unmatched. CDR3 DNA sequence: TGTGCCAGAAGGGGGACAGGGACCTACGAGCAGTACTTC. Encoded protein: CARRGTGTYEQYF.

This clonotype was found many times. This chain joins TRBV20-1 and TRBJ1-1, with D unclear. Trimming took 5 bases from V and 0 from J, leaving 10 bases between them. Per germline, CDR1 DFQATT and CDR2 SNEGSKA (reference sequence). The CDR3 extends over 13 amino acids. The CDR3 region has the DNA TGCAGTGCTCGAGGGCCCCTGAACACTGAAGCTTTCTTT. It yields the protein CSARGPLNTEAFF.

J is TRBJ1-1 and V is TRBV27; TRBD1 is a possible D gene (5 bases). The germline gives CDR1 MNHEY, CDR2 SMNVEV (reference sequence). There are 13 residues in the CDR3. The V end was cut by 2 bases, the J end by 11 bases, with 15 bases between. CDR3 protein: CASSLRWEGRAFF. The DNA for the CDR3 is TGTGCCAGCAGTTTACGCTGGGAGGGGAGGGCTTTCTTT.

The chain carries TRBV7-9 and TRBJ2-5, with D uncertain. CDR1 and CDR2 from the germline V gene are SEHNR and FQNEAQ (reference sequence). The length of the CDR3 is 12 residues. V was trimmed by 3 bases and J by 1 base, leaving 3 bases between them. The DNA of the CDR3 is TGTGCCAGCAGCTTCCTCCAAGAGACCCAGTACTTC. Its protein is CASSFLQETQYF.

This clonotype was seen a handful of times. This CDR3 is CASSRELAEPPNEQFF. In DNA form, the CDR3 reads TGTGCCAGCTCCAGGGAGCTAGCGGAGCCCCCCAATGAGCAGTTCTTC. The chain uses TRBV5-4 and TRBJ2-1, with TRBD2 matching over 7 bases. V dropped 7 bases and J dropped 6; count of bases not matched to a gene: 16. Germline assignment: CDR1 SGHNT and CDR2 YYREEE (reference sequence). The CDR3 totals 16 residues.

Many counts were recorded for this clonotype. The chain has TRBV4-3 and TRBJ2-2; tentatively, D is TRBD1 or TRBD2 (6 bases each). The germline V and J ends were trimmed by 0 bases and 5 bases, with 10 bases remaining between them. Germline CDR1 LGHNA, CDR2 YSLEER. There are 15 residues in the CDR3. The CDR3 protein is CASSQDRGVTGELFF. The CDR3, as DNA: TGCGCCAGCAGCCAAGATAGGGGGGTAACCGGGGAGCTGTTTTTT.

Note on this clonotype: Given a much more abundant clone one base away, this may be a read error. The chain is built from TRBV5-1 and TRBJ2-7; the D gene is possibly TRBD2 (5 bases). This CDR3 comprises 15 residues. Germline CDR1 is SGHRS and CDR2 is YFSETQ. CDR3 bases: TGCGCCAGCAGCTTGGCGGCGGGCGTTAACTACAAGCAGTACTTC. It translates to CASSLAAGVNYKQYF.

Many counts were recorded for this clonotype. The V and J genes are TRBV7-2 and TRBJ2-4; 14 bases match TRBD2. Losses at the gene ends were 5 bases for V and 0 bases for J; bases not matched to a gene: 6. From germline, CDR1 is SGHTA and CDR2 FQGNSA. CDR3 length equals 18 residues. CDR3 region: CASSLGTSGGRAKNIQYF. The CDR3 DNA sequence: TGTGCCAGCAGCCTTGGGACTAGCGGGGGTCGAGCCAAAAACATTCAGTACTTC.